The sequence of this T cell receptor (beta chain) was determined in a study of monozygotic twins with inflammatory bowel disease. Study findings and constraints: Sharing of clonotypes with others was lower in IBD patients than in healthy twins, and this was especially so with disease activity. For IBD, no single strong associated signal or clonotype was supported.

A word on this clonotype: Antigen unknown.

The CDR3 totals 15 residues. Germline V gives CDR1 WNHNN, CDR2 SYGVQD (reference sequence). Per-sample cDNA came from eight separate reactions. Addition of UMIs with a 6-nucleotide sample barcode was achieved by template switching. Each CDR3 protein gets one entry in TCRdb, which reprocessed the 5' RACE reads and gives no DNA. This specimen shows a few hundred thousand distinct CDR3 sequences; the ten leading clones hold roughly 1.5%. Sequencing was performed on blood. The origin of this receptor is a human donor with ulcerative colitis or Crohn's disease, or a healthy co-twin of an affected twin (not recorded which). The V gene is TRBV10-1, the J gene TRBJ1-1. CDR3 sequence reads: CASSASGGLASEAFF.